Listed here are 5 T cell receptor beta chains from one sample, sequenced in a study of T-cell memory formation after mild COVID-19. One entry per CDR3 protein results from TCRdb running MiXCR on the 5' RACE reads. The sample consists of some 100,000 distinct CDR3 sequences, roughly 11% of them appearing once. Material for sequencing was PBMCs or a T cell subset sorted from them (not recorded which). All receptors come from a man between 18 and 29 years old who had mild COVID-19 (a few samples of this study predate the infection). Cell type and time point are not known.

This clonotype appeared a few times. The gene calls are TRBV19 and TRBJ2-1; a weak D match, TRBD2 (6 bases). The V and J ends lost 7 bases and 8 bases respectively, with 18 bases between them. From germline, CDR1 is LNHDA and CDR2 SQIVND (reference sequence). The CDR3 spans 14 residues. CDR3 sequence: CASKSSRGLDEQFF. The DNA of the CDR3 is TGTGCCAGTAAGTCCTCGCGGGGATTGGATGAGCAGTTCTTC.

The chain links TRBV5-1 to TRBJ1-2; TRBD1 might be the D (5 bases). The CDR3 runs to 14 residues. Trimming removed 1 base at V and 2 bases at J, with 9 bases between. Germline V gene lookup returns CDR1 SGHRS and CDR2 YFSETQ. CDR3 DNA: TGCGCCAGCAGCTTGCGGGGACTCAACTATGGCTACACCTTC. Translated, it gives CASSLRGLNYGYTF.

This clonotype was detected only a few times. The rearrangement joins TRBV20-1 to TRBJ2-2, with D perhaps matching TRBD1 (5 bases). CDR1 is DFQATT, CDR2 SNEGSKA, per germline (reference sequence). The V end lost 1 base, the J end lost 6 bases, and 9 bases lay between the germline ends. This CDR3 region has 13 residues. The CDR3 DNA follows: TGCAGTGCTAGAGGCGAAGGGGCCGGGGAGCTGTTTTTT. This encodes CSARGEGAGELFF.

This clonotype was seen a handful of times. This chain links TRBV6-5 with TRBJ1-6; D is unresolved. Germline-derived CDR1 and CDR2 are MNHEY and SVGAGI. This CDR3 is built from 12 residues. The V and J ends lost 7 bases and 9 bases respectively, with 10 bases between them. Here the CDR3 DNA reads TGTGCCAGCACCTCAACGGGTTCACCCCTCCACTTT. It codes for CASTSTGSPLHF.

This clonotype was detected a few times. This chain links TRBV15 with TRBJ2-1; TRBD2 aligns across 12 bases. The germline V gene encodes CDR1 LNHNV and CDR2 YYDKDF (reference sequence). CDR3 length: 15 amino acids. V was clipped by 5 bases and J by 7 bases; unmatched bases: 6. The CDR3 DNA is TGTGCCACCAGCCCCCGGACTAGCGGGGTTAATGAGCAGTTCTTC. This gives the protein CATSPRTSGVNEQFF. The variable domain in full, completed from reference TRBV15 and TRBJ2-1, reads DAMVIQNPRYQVTQFGKPVTLSCSQTLNHNVMYWYQQKSSQAPKLLFHYYDKDFNNEADTPDNFQSRRPNTSFCFLDIRSPGLGDTAMYLCATSPRTSGVNEQFFGPGTRLTVL.